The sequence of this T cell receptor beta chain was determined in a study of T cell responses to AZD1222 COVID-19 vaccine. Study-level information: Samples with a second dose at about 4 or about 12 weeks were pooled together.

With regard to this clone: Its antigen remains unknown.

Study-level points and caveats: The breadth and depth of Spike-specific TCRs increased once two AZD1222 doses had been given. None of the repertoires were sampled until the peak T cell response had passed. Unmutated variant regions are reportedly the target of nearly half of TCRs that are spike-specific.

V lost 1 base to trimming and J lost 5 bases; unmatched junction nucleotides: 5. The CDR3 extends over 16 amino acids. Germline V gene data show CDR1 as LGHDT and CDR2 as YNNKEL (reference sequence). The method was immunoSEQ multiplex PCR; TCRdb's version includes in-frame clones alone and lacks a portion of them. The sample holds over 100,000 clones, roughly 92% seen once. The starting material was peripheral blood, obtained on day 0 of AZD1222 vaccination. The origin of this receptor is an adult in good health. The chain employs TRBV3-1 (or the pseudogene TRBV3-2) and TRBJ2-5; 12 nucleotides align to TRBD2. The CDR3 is CASSQGTSGRRETQYF. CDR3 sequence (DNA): TGTGCCAGCAGCCAAGGCACTAGCGGGAGGCGGGAGACCCAGTACTTC.